This note documents a single T cell receptor (beta chain) sequence. As yet, its antigen is unknown. It was with a sample-barcoded 5' primer and a J-beta primer mix that a second PCR of roughly 6 to 12 cycles was run. Carrying 12 random nucleotides, a template-switch adaptor labeled each individual cDNA molecule. TCRdb re-called the 5' RACE reads through MiXCR, storing one row per CDR3 protein. This table holds approximately 1.5 million distinct CDR3 sequences, 34% found once. These data are taken from a study of blood T cells in healthy people across ages. Study-level points and caveats: PBMC samples, being unsorted, prevented any conclusive comparison of naive and antigen-experienced cells.

V was clipped by 0 bases and J by 5 bases; unmatched bases: 13. The germline gives CDR1 GTSNPN, CDR2 SVGIG (reference sequence). This CDR3 region has 17 residues. This TCR was recovered from a woman aged 25-40 years in good health. Sample: blood. The chain has TRBV30 and TRBJ2-1, with TRBD2 matching over 7 bases. The CDR3 loop is CAWSVRFNGGKNNEQFF. The DNA of the CDR3 is TGTGCCTGGAGTGTACGCTTTAACGGGGGGAAAAACAATGAGCAGTTCTTC.